The 14 T cell receptor beta chains below all came from one sample that was sequenced in a study of T-cell memory formation after mild COVID-19. TCRdb called the 5' RACE reads again in MiXCR, with one record for every CDR3 protein. The sample has just over 350,000 distinct CDR3 sequences; around an eighth are singletons. Source material: PBMCs or a T cell subset sorted from them (not recorded which). Receptors were obtained from a young man who had mild COVID-19 (a few samples of this study predate the infection). Cell type and time point are not known.

This clonotype was seen more than once but under ten times. This sequence joins TRBV12-3 or TRBV12-4 and TRBJ2-3, with 16 bases matching TRBD2. This CDR3 contains 18 residues. Germline trimming cut 6 bases from V and 1 base from J; bases unmatched to any gene: 7. The CDR3 DNA is TGTGCCAGCAGCTTCACCGGGACTAGCGGGGGGGGCACAGATACGCAGTATTTT. This translates into CASSFTGTSGGGTDTQYF.

The rearrangement uses TRBV7-2 and TRBJ2-3, with D possibly called TRBD1 or TRBD2 (5 bases each). Trimming cost V 5 bases and J 3 bases, with 15 bases left between them. Germline V CDR1 and CDR2: SGHTA, FQGNSA. The CDR3 has 15 residues. CDR3 coding DNA: TGTGCCAGCAGCACCGGTGGGGGTCGGACAGATACGCAGTATTTT. This codes for CASSTGGGRTDTQYF.

This clonotype was observed a few times. The CDR3 sequence: CASSHRGTGGGGYTF. The CDR3 nucleotides read TGTGCCAGCAGCCATCGAGGGACAGGGGGCGGTGGCTACACCTTC. V is TRBV6-5 and J is TRBJ1-2, with 12 bases that match TRBD1. Germline loops: CDR1 MNHEY, CDR2 SVGAGI. The CDR3 covers 15 residues. The J segment lost 7 bases and the V segment lost 6 bases, leaving 9 bases of the junction unmatched.

This clonotype has a handful of counts. The gene calls are TRBV4-3 and TRBJ1-4; D possibly corresponds to TRBD1 (6 bases). Trimming removed 0 bases at V and 8 bases at J, with 28 bases between. Germline CDR1 is LGHNA and CDR2 is YSLEER. There are 20 residues in the CDR3. CDR3 sequence (DNA): TGCGCCAGCAGCCAAGACGGTGAGACTCAACTGTTGGCCCAGGGGGAAAAACTGTTTTTT. Its protein is CASSQDGETQLLAQGEKLFF.

The genes are TRBV15 and TRBJ1-5, with 8 positions matching TRBD1. The CDR3 length is 15 residues. Trimming at V came to 3 bases and at J to 6 bases, leaving 7 bases not matched to a gene. Germline assignment: CDR1 LNHNV and CDR2 YYDKDF (reference sequence). In nucleotides, the CDR3 is TGTGCCACCAGCAGGGCAGGGGGCTCCCGTCAGCCCCAGCATTTT. This codes for CATSRAGGSRQPQHF.

This clonotype was seen a few times. This rearrangement joins TRBV7-6 to TRBJ2-3, with 7 nucleotides matching TRBD2. The ends lost 3 bases at V and 2 bases at J; junction bases unmatched: 8. The germline V gene encodes CDR1 SGHVS and CDR2 FNYEAQ. CDR3 length: 16 amino acids. CDR3 loop: CASSFPGGGTTDTQYF. The CDR3 DNA reads TGTGCCAGCAGCTTTCCTGGCGGGGGAACCACAGATACGCAGTATTTT.

At least ten counts were recorded for this clonotype. The gene calls are TRBV10-3 and TRBJ2-3; 8 bases fit TRBD1. The CDR3 extends over 13 amino acids. Germline CDR1 ENHRY, CDR2 SYGVKD. V trimming: 10 bases; J trimming: 6 bases; junction bases outside the gene matches: 9. CDR3 DNA: TGTGCCACCTTGGGACAGGCGGCGGATACGCAGTATTTT. Its protein product is CATLGQAADTQYF.

This clonotype showed up just a few times. This chain joins TRBV29-1 and TRBJ2-2; D may be TRBD1 or TRBD2 (5 bases each). Germline V gene data show CDR1 as SQVTM and CDR2 as ANQGSEA. Trimming stripped 5 bases from V and 1 base from J, with 14 bases between. The length of the CDR3 is 15 residues. The CDR3 DNA sequence: TGCAGCGTTCGTTTCGGGGCACTGAACACCGGGGAGCTGTTTTTT. Amino acid sequence: CSVRFGALNTGELFF.

This chain links TRBV5-1 with TRBJ1-6; unclear D gene. The CDR3 covers 11 residues. V was cut by 4 bases and J by 18 bases, with 14 bases left in between. CDR1 SGHRS and CDR2 YFSETQ come from the germline V gene. The CDR3, as DNA: TGCGCCAGCAGCCACGGTCACCCGGCCCACTTT. Residues: CASSHGHPAHF.

The gene calls are TRBV28 and TRBJ2-7; 9 nucleotides agree with TRBD2. Germline CDR1 MDHEN, CDR2 SYDVKM. The CDR3 totals 14 residues. V dropped 3 bases and J dropped 4; count of bases not matched to a gene: 4. In DNA form, the CDR3 reads TGTGCCAGCAGTTTGTCTAGCGGGGATTACGAGCAGTACGTC. Protein sequence: CASSLSSGDYEQYV.

This clonotype was recorded a few times. The rearrangement joins TRBV6-5 to TRBJ1-2, with TRBD1 as a possible D gene (5 bases). Germline lookup yields CDR1 MNHEY and CDR2 SVGAGI. Trimming left V 6 bases short and J 6 bases short, with 20 bases between. This CDR3 region has 15 residues. The CDR3 DNA is TGTGCCAGCAGCCGGACCCGACCAGGGAATGATGGCTACACCTTC. Translation gives CASSRTRPGNDGYTF.

This clonotype appeared a few times. This rearrangement joins TRBV5-5 to TRBJ2-5; D remains ambiguous. This CDR3 is built from 14 residues. V was shortened by 0 bases and J by 1 base, with 7 bases between the two germline ends. Germline V gene lookup returns CDR1 SGHKS and CDR2 YYEKEE (reference sequence). The CDR3 DNA is TGTGCCAGCAGCTTGGGGAGCCCCCAAGAGACCCAGTACTTC. Translation: CASSLGSPQETQYF. The full variable domain, completed using reference TRBV5-5 and TRBJ2-5, is DAGVTQSPTHLIKTRGQQVTLRCSPISGHKSVSWYQQVLGQGPQFIFQYYEKEERGRGNFPDRFSARQFPNYSSELNVNALLLGDSALYLCASSLGSPQETQYFGPGTRLLVL.

The V and J genes are TRBV4-2 and TRBJ2-1; D not certain. The CDR3 covers 13 residues. V dropped 1 base and J dropped 6 bases, with 7 bases sitting between them. Germline V gene lookup returns CDR1 LGHNA and CDR2 YNFKEQ. The CDR3 DNA reads TGTGCCAGCAGCCAAGTGCAGATCAATGAGCAGTTCTTC. Translation: CASSQVQINEQFF.

The chain employs TRBV20-1 and TRBJ1-1; TRBD1 is a possible D gene (6 bases). The V gene lost 5 bases and the J gene lost 5 bases, with 18 bases spanning the gap. In germline, CDR1 is DFQATT, CDR2 SNEGSKA (reference sequence). This CDR3 has 14 amino acids. The CDR3 protein is CSAYTRGYATEAFF. The CDR3 bases are TGCAGTGCTTATACTAGGGGGTACGCAACTGAAGCTTTCTTT.